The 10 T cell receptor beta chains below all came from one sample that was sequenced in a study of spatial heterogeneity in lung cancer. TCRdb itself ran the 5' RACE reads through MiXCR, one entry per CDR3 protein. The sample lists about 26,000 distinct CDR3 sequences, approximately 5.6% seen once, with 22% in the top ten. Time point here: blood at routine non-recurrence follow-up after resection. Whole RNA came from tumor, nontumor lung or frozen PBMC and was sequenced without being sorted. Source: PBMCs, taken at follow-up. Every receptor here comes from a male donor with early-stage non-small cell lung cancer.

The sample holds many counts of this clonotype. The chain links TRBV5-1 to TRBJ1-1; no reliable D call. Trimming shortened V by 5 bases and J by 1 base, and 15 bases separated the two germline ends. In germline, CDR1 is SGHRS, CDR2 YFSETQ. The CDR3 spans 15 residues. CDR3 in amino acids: CASSIHGNPNTEAFF. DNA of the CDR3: TGCGCCAGCAGTATCCACGGGAACCCGAACACTGAAGCTTTCTTT. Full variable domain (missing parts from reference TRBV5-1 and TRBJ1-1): KAGVTQTPRYLIKTRGQQVTLSCSPISGHRSVSWYQQTPGQGLQFLFEYFSETQRNKGNFPGRFSGRQFSNSRSEMNVSTLELGDSALYLCASSIHGNPNTEAFFGQGTRLTVV.

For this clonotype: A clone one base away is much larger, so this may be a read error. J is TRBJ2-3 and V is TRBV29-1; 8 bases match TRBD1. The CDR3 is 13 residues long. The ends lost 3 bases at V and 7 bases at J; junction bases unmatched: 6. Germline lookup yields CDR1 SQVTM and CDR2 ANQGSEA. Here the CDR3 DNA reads TGCAGCGTTGACAGGGGGCAGATGTATACGCAGTATTTT. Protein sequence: CSVDRGQMYTQYF.

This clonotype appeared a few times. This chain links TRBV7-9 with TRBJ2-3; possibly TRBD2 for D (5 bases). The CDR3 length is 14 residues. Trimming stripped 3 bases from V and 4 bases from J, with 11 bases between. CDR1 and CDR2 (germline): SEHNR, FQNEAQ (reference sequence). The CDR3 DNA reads TGTGCCAGCAGCTTTGCTTTTAGCGCAGATACGCAGTATTTT. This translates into CASSFAFSADTQYF.

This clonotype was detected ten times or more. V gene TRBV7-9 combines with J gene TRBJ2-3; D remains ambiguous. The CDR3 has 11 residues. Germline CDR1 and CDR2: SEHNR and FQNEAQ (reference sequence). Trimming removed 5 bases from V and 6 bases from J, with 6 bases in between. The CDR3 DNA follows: TGTGCCAGCAGCCCAACTGATACGCAGTATTTT. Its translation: CASSPTDTQYF.

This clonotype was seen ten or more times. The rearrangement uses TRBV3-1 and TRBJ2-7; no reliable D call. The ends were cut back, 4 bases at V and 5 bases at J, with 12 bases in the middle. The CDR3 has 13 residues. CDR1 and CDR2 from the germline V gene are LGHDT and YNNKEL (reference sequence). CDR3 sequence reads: CASSPTFGDEQYV. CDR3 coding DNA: TGTGCCAGCAGCCCGACCTTTGGCGACGAGCAGTACGTC.

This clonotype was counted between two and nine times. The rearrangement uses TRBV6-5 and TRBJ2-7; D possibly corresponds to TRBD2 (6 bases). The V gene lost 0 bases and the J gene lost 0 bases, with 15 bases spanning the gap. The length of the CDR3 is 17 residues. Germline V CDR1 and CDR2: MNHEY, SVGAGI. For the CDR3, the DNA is TGTGCCAGCAGTTACTCCTCTACGCGGGACTTCTCCTACGAGCAGTACTTC. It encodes CASSYSSTRDFSYEQYF.

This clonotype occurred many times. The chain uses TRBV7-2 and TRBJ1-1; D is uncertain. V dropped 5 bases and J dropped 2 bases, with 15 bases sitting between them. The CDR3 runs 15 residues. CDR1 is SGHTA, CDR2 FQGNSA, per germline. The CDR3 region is CASSPLAVSNTEAFF. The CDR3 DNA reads TGTGCCAGCAGCCCTTTGGCTGTTTCTAACACTGAAGCTTTCTTT.

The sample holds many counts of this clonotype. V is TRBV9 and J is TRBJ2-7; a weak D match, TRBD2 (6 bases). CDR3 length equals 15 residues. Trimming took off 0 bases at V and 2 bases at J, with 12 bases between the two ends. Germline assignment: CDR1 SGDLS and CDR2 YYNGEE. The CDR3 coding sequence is TGTGCCAGCAGCGTAGATGAGACTAGTACCTACGAGCAGTACTTC. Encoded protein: CASSVDETSTYEQYF.

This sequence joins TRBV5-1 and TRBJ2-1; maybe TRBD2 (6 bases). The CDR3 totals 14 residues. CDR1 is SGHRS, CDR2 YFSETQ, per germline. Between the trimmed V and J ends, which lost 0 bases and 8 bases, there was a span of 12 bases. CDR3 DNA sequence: TGCGCCAGCAGCTTGGGGTCGGGGGAGGATGAGCAGTTCTTC. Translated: CASSLGSGEDEQFF. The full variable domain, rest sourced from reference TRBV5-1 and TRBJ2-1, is KAGVTQTPRYLIKTRGQQVTLSCSPISGHRSVSWYQQTPGQGLQFLFEYFSETQRNKGNFPGRFSGRQFSNSRSEMNVSTLELGDSALYLCASSLGSGEDEQFFGPGTRLTVL.

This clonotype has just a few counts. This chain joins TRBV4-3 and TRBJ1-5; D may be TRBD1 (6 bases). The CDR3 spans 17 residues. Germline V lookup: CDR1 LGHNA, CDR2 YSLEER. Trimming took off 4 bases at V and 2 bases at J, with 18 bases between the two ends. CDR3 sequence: CASSRNGHRDGNQPQHF. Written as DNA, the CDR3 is TGCGCCAGCAGCCGGAACGGACACAGGGACGGCAATCAGCCCCAGCATTTT.